The 23 T cell receptor beta chains below come from one sample, sequenced in a study of cytomegalovirus exposure and HLA in healthy donors. Use of 60 Vbeta and 13 Jbeta primers characterized the PCR. Sequencing used immunoSEQ multiplex PCR; TCRdb keeps in-frame clones, though not all of them. The listing records 150,000 to 200,000 clones. The specimen sequenced was PBMCs. These receptors were obtained from a man younger than 45 in good health and CMV-seronegative.

The V call is TRBV29-1, the J call TRBJ2-3; 8 bases align to TRBD2. The CDR3 loop spans 16 amino acids. V lost 4 bases to trimming and J lost 1 base; unmatched junction nucleotides: 10. CDR1 SQVTM and CDR2 ANQGSEA come from the germline V gene. Written as DNA, the CDR3 is TGCAGCGTTGGACCTCTGGCGGGAGGAGGCACAGATACGCAGTATTTT. It codes for CSVGPLAGGGTDTQYF.

This sequence joins TRBV6-5 and TRBJ1-1; D is possibly TRBD1 (6 bases). This CDR3 comprises 14 residues. Germline V gives CDR1 MNHEY, CDR2 SVGAGI. The V end lost 0 bases, the J end lost 8 bases, and 13 bases lay between the germline ends. As DNA, the CDR3 is TGTGCCAGCAGTTACTCTGTTCAAGGGACAGAAGCTTTCTTT. Encoded protein: CASSYSVQGTEAFF.

This chain links TRBV7-6 with TRBJ1-6; perhaps TRBD1 as D (6 bases). The V gene's germline CDR1 is SGHVS and CDR2 FNYEAQ. The CDR3 spans 15 residues. The V end lost 7 bases, the J end lost 8 bases, and 18 bases lay between the germline ends. The CDR3 loop is CASNRQGWLDSPLHF. The CDR3 DNA reads as TGTGCCAGCAATCGGCAGGGGTGGTTGGATTCACCCCTCCACTTT.

As for this clone: Other DNA sequences of this sample code for an identical CDR3. The CDR3 nucleotides are TGTGCCAGCGGCCGCGGCACCGGGGAGCTGTTTTTT. Translating gives CASGRGTGELFF. The rearrangement joins TRBV27 to TRBJ2-2; unclear D gene. The CDR3 contains 12 residues. Trimming cost V 8 bases and J 4 bases, with 8 bases left between them. Germline CDR1 is MNHEY and CDR2 is SMNVEV (reference sequence).

The chain is built from TRBV4-3 and TRBJ1-4, with a possible D match to TRBD1 (6 bases). Germline V gene sequence: CDR1 LGHNA, CDR2 YSLEER. V lost 1 base to trimming and J lost 5 bases, with 14 bases between them. This CDR3 comprises 16 residues. The CDR3: CASSQGAGANNEKLFF. The CDR3 region has the DNA TGCGCCAGCAGCCAAGGGGCGGGGGCAAACAATGAAAAACTGTTTTTT.

The chain links TRBV7-2 to TRBJ1-1, with D possibly being TRBD1 (6 bases). Per germline, CDR1 SGHTA and CDR2 FQGNSA. The CDR3 extends over 14 amino acids. With 7 bases removed from V and 0 bases from J, the gap between germline ends came to 12 bases. CDR3 sequence (DNA): TGTGCCAGCATCTGGGGGGGGCTGAACACTGAAGCTTTCTTT. The encoded protein is CASIWGGLNTEAFF.

This rearrangement joins TRBV30 to TRBJ1-5; D ambiguous. The V and J ends lost 5 bases and 5 bases respectively, with 7 bases between them. This CDR3 has 11 residues. From germline, CDR1 is GTSNPN and CDR2 SVGIG (reference sequence). The CDR3 loop is CAWGEDQPQHF. CDR3 DNA sequence: TGTGCCTGGGGGGAGGATCAGCCCCAGCATTTT.

The genes are TRBV18 and TRBJ1-1; possible D gene TRBD1, 6 bases. CDR1 and CDR2 from the germline V gene are KGHSH and LQKENI. Trimming stripped 5 bases from V and 0 bases from J, with 13 bases between. The CDR3 runs 15 residues. The CDR3 DNA reads TGTGCCAGCTCAACTAAACAGGGAGTGAACACTGAAGCTTTCTTT. Protein product: CASSTKQGVNTEAFF.

The chain employs TRBV5-6 and TRBJ1-6; D is unclear. The CDR3 spans 17 residues. V was clipped by 0 bases and J by 2 bases, with 12 bases between them. Germline CDR1 SGHDT, CDR2 YYEEEE. The CDR3 region has the DNA TGTGCCAGCAGCTTGGGGCAGTTCGCCACCTATAATTCACCCCTCCACTTT. Its translation is CASSLGQFATYNSPLHF.

This rearrangement joins TRBV7-2 to TRBJ2-7; 10 bases map to TRBD1. The CDR3 runs 15 residues. V lost 0 bases, J lost 2 bases, and 1 base stayed unmatched. Germline V gives CDR1 SGHTA, CDR2 FQGNSA. The CDR3 bases are TGTGCCAGCAGCTTAGCGGGGACAGGGGCCTACGAGCAGTACTTC. This gives the protein CASSLAGTGAYEQYF.

The chain uses TRBV2 and TRBJ2-5; TRBD2 matches 7 bases. CDR1 SNHLY and CDR2 FYNNEI come from the germline V gene. This CDR3 has 14 residues. Trimming at V came to 2 bases and at J to 3 bases, leaving 3 bases not matched to a gene. The CDR3 region has the DNA TGTGCCAGCAGTGAATGGACTAGAGAAGAGACCCAGTACTTC. Its translation: CASSEWTREETQYF.

The chain recombines TRBV7-9 with TRBJ2-5, with D tentatively TRBD1 (6 bases). The CDR3 loop spans 13 amino acids. Per the germline V gene, CDR1 is SEHNR and CDR2 is FQNEAQ (reference sequence). Between the trimmed V and J ends, which lost 0 bases and 8 bases, there was a span of 10 bases. The CDR3 sequence is CASSLAQGETQYF. Written as DNA, the CDR3 is TGTGCCAGCAGCTTAGCACAGGGAGAAACCCAGTACTTC.

The V gene is TRBV6-5, the J gene TRBJ1-5; no reliable D call. The CDR3 runs to 15 residues. CDR1 is MNHEY, CDR2 SVGAGI, per germline. Trimming stripped 0 bases from V and 4 bases from J, with 10 bases between. This CDR3 is CASSYSITSNQPQHF. As DNA, the CDR3 is TGTGCCAGCAGTTACTCGATCACATCTAATCAGCCCCAGCATTTT.

V is TRBV5-5 and J is TRBJ2-7, with no clear D. The germline V gene encodes CDR1 SGHKS and CDR2 YYEKEE (reference sequence). Between the trimmed V and J ends, which lost 2 bases and 6 bases, there was a span of 9 bases. The CDR3 runs to 12 residues. CDR3 DNA sequence: TGTGCCAGCAGCTTAGGTGGGCGCGAGCAGTACTTC. It encodes CASSLGGREQYF.

This chain links TRBV4-1 with TRBJ2-3, with 7 bases that match TRBD2. The germline V gene encodes CDR1 MGHRA and CDR2 YSYEKL. J lost 4 bases, V lost 6 bases, and 13 bases had no gene match. This CDR3 region has 16 residues. The CDR3 nucleotides read TGCGCCAGCAGAAGAGGACCGACCCGGGAGGCAGATACGCAGTATTTT. Translated: CASRRGPTREADTQYF.

As DNA, the CDR3 is TGTGCCAGCAGCCGAGGGGGTGACTACGAGCAGTACTTC. It translates to CASSRGGDYEQYF. The gene calls are TRBV25-1 and TRBJ2-7, with D maybe TRBD1 (6 bases). The CDR3 has 13 amino acids. Trimming took off 6 bases at V and 3 bases at J, with 12 bases between the two ends. Per germline, CDR1 MGHDK and CDR2 SYGVNS.

Regarding this clone: The junction does not match germline at one end; this may be a read error. This same CDR3 is encoded by further DNA sequences in the sample. CDR3 amino acids: CASSLDRTSPLHF. Written as DNA, the CDR3 is TGTGCCAGCAGCCTAGACAGGACTTCACCACTCCACTTT. V gene TRBV5-6 combines with J gene TRBJ1-6, with D possibly matching TRBD1 (6 bases). The CDR3 covers 13 residues. Per germline, CDR1 SGHDT and CDR2 YYEEEE.

The rearrangement joins TRBV19 to TRBJ2-2; 8 nucleotides agree with TRBD1. This CDR3 contains 16 residues. Germline assignment: CDR1 LNHDA and CDR2 SQIVND (reference sequence). J gave up 3 bases and V 2 bases, and 5 bases lay outside the gene matches. CDR3 sequence reads: CASSIQGASDTGELFF. CDR3 in DNA: TGTGCCAGTAGTATACAGGGGGCTTCGGACACCGGGGAGCTGTTTTTT.

The chain combines TRBV6-5 with TRBJ1-4, with D maybe TRBD1 (5 bases). Germline V lookup: CDR1 MNHEY, CDR2 SVGAGI. There are 14 residues in the CDR3. Trimming pared 2 bases from V and 7 bases from J, leaving 11 bases between. Here the CDR3 DNA reads TGTGCCAGCAGTTACGGCAGGGTGGCTGAAAAACTGTTTTTT. Residues: CASSYGRVAEKLFF.

This rearrangement joins TRBV5-8 to TRBJ2-5; TRBD1 aligns across 8 bases. The CDR3 runs 16 residues. The V gene end was trimmed by 0 bases and the J gene end by 7 bases; junction bases not matched to a gene: 11. Germline lookup yields CDR1 SGHTS and CDR2 YDEGEE. CDR3 nucleotides: TGTGCCAGCAGCTTGGTTTGGGGACAGGTCCCCGGGACCCAGTACTTC. Its translation: CASSLVWGQVPGTQYF.

J is TRBJ2-7 and V is TRBV11-2, with D tentatively TRBD2 (6 bases). The CDR3 contains 17 residues. The germline V gene encodes CDR1 SGHAT and CDR2 FQNNGV. The V end was cut by 1 base, the J end by 3 bases, with 19 bases between. The CDR3 loop reads CASSLGGYGGLYYEQYF. The CDR3 DNA is TGTGCCAGCAGCTTAGGGGGCTACGGGGGACTCTACTACGAGCAGTACTTC.

The rearrangement links TRBV2 to TRBJ2-7; D is perhaps TRBD2 (5 bases). With 3 bases removed from V and 0 bases from J, the gap between germline ends came to 9 bases. From germline, CDR1 is SNHLY and CDR2 FYNNEI. The CDR3 totals 14 residues. The CDR3 nucleotides read TGTGCCAGCAGTGAGAGGGCTAGCTCCTACGAGCAGTACTTC. It translates to CASSERASSYEQYF.

The chain employs TRBV7-8 and TRBJ2-7; D is possibly TRBD1 (5 bases). V was trimmed by 5 bases and J by 6 bases, leaving 17 bases between them. This CDR3 spans 14 amino acids. Germline CDR1 reads SGHVS; CDR2 reads FQNEAQ. The CDR3 is CASSPARASTEQYF. Here the CDR3 DNA reads TGTGCCAGCAGCCCCGCCAGGGCTAGTACCGAGCAGTACTTC.